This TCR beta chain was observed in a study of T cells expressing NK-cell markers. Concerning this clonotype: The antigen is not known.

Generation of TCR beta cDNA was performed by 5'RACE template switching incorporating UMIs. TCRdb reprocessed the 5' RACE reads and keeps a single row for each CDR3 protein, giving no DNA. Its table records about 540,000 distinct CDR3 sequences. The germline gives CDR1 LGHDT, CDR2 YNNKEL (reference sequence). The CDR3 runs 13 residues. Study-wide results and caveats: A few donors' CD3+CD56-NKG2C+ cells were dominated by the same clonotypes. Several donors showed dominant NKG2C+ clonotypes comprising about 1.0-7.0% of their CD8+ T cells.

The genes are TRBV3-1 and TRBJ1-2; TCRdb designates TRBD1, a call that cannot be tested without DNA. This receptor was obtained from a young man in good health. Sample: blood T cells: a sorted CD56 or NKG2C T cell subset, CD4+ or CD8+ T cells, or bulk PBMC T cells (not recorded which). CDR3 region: CASSPTGTYGYTF.